Reported below is one T cell receptor (beta chain). Its antigen remains unknown. This record comes from a study of long-term antiretroviral therapy in people with HIV. Participants living with HIV all received treatment in the United States. Overall study results and limits: Clones that had undergone expansion before ART prevailed in the repertoire throughout all time points.

Run at survey level, the immunoSEQ assay was version v3.0. Samples were sequenced targeting roughly 35,000-50,000 T-cell genomes each. TCRdb's copy holds only in-frame clones and misses some; the assay was immunoSEQ multiplex PCR. The table lists 20,000 to 30,000 clones, roughly 85% of them singletons. The material was unsorted PBMCs, obtained 1.2 years after starting antiretroviral therapy. The TCR sequence derives from a woman between 40 and 50 years old with HIV.

The DNA of the CDR3 is TGTGCCAGCAGGCCCCCCATTGGGTCGGGCTACACCTTC. This gives the protein CASRPPIGSGYTF. The genes are TRBV6-5 and TRBJ1-2; D gene uncertain. CDR1 and CDR2 from the germline V gene are MNHEY and SVGAGI. The CDR3 spans 13 residues. Trimming pared 6 bases from V and 8 bases from J, leaving 16 bases between.